This record concerns one T cell receptor (beta chain) sequence. In the original analysis: Nucleated cell counts were estimated from reference gene primer amplification. Clones were sequenced by immunoSEQ multiplex PCR, and TCRdb holds only the in-frame ones, with some missing. Clonal size and the V and J genes are those of that table, whereas D and trimming came from the DNA. The profile covers approximately 230,000 clones, with 70% to 85% appearing a single time and about 15% taken by the ten largest. This record comes from a study of blood T cell repertoires in COVID-19. CDR1 is MNHEY, CDR2 SMNVEV, per germline (reference sequence). The CDR3 length is 15 residues. The V end lost 6 bases, the J end lost 0 bases, and 12 bases lay between the germline ends. The study drew participants aged about 18 to 95 years from some 24 US areas. Recovered participants had two consecutive negative NP/OP PCR tests, healthcare professional clearance, or symptom resolution.

The sequencing sample was made of PBMCs or T cells enriched from blood (not recorded which). The source of this sequence is a man between 35 and 55 years old who had recovered from COVID-19. The genes are TRBV27 and TRBJ2-1; unclear D gene. The DNA of the CDR3 is TGTGCCAGCAGGAGACTCCAGAGCTCCTACAATGAGCAGTTCTTC. Protein product: CASRRLQSSYNEQFF.